The 4 T cell receptor beta chains below come from one sample, sequenced in a study of blood T cell repertoires in COVID-19 (dated by TCRdb to the early 2020s). Libraries were constructed by the immunoSEQ multiplex PCR assay. TCRdb carries this immuneACCESS record with in-frame sequences only. Its versions omit some clonotypes, under half of them owing to an unresolved V gene in the studies checked, with the rest unexplained. The sample contains fewer than 300,000 clones, 85% of them found a single time. 4.5% to 5.5% of the sample goes to the ten largest clones. The specimen was peripheral blood. These TCRs come from a man in his fifties or sixties with active or convalescent COVID-19.

V gene TRBV7-8 combines with J gene TRBJ1-2; 8 bases map to TRBD1. Unmatched junction bases numbered 7, after V lost 5 bases and J lost 8 bases. Germline V gene sequence: CDR1 SGHVS, CDR2 FQNEAQ. The CDR3 is made up of 13 amino acids. CDR3 region: CASSLGQGGGYTF. In DNA, the CDR3 is TGTGCCAGCAGCCTTGGACAGGGAGGAGGCTACACCTTC.

The rearrangement links TRBV5-4 to TRBJ2-5; TRBD2 might be the D (5 bases). The CDR3 totals 16 residues. Trimming left V 2 bases short and J 1 base short, with 15 bases between. The germline V gene encodes CDR1 SGHNT and CDR2 YYREEE (reference sequence). CDR3 coding DNA: TGTGCCAGCAGCTTAATGACGGGAAGTTCCCAAGAGACCCAGTACTTC. Translated: CASSLMTGSSQETQYF.

V is TRBV4-3 and J is TRBJ1-6, with D unclear. The CDR3 runs to 13 residues. V lost 0 bases and J 7 bases, leaving 4 bases between the germline ends. Germline V lookup: CDR1 LGHNA, CDR2 YSLEER. The CDR3 reads CASSQDRNSPLHF. CDR3 in DNA: TGCGCCAGCAGCCAAGACAGAAATTCACCCCTCCACTTT.

The chain uses TRBV18 and TRBJ1-2; TRBD1 might be the D (5 bases). There are 14 residues in the CDR3. The V end lost 2 bases, the J end lost 4 bases, and 11 bases lay between the germline ends. CDR1 KGHSH and CDR2 LQKENI come from the germline V gene. CDR3 nucleotide sequence: TGTGCCAGCTCACCAGGGGCAGAGACCTATGGCTACACCTTC. This gives the protein CASSPGAETYGYTF.